Below, one T cell receptor (beta chain) is given with its context. These data originate in a study of T cell changes during pregnancy in multiple sclerosis. Trimming removed 7 bases from V and 8 bases from J, with 24 bases in between. The CDR3 spans 16 residues. Germline V lookup: CDR1 MRHNA, CDR2 SNTAGT. Measured with immunoSEQ multiplex PCR; TCRdb has only the in-frame clones, and not every one. The sample consists of 39,000 or so clones, almost 95% of them appearing once. This receptor was identified in a female donor with multiple sclerosis, enrolled in a pregnancy study. Here the sequenced sample was CD8+ T cells from peripheral blood mononuclear cells, taken in the third trimester of pregnancy. The rearrangement joins TRBV6-4 to TRBJ2-1, with D uncertain. In DNA form, the CDR3 reads TGTGCCAGCACCGTCCCCTTGGCGCCTAGTGTCGATGAGCAGTTCTTC. It specifies CASTVPLAPSVDEQFF.